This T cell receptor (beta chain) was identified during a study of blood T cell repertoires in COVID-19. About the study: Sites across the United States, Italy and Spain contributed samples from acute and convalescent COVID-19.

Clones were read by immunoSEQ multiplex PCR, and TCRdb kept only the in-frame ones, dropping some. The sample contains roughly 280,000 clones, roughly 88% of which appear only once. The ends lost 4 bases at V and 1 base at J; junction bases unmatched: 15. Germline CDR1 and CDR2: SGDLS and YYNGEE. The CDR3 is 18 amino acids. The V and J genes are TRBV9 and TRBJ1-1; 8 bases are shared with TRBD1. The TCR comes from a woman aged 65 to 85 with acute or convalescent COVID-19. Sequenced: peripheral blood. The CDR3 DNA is TGTGCCAGCAGCCTTCTTAACCGGACAGGGCCAGAGAACACTGAAGCTTTCTTT. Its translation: CASSLLNRTGPENTEAFF.